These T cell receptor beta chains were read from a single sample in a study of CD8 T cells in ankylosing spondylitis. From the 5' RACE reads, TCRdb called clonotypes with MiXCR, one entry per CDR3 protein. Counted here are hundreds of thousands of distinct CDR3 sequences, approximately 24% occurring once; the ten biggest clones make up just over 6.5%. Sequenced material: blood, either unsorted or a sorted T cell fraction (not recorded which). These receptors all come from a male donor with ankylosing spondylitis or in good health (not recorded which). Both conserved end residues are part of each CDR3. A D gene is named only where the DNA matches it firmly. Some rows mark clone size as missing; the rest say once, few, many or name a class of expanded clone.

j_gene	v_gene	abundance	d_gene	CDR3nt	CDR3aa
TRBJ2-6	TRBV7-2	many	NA	TGTGCCAGCAGCCCCCAACGGGCTGGCTCTGGGGCCAACGTCCTGACTTTC	CASSPQRAGSGANVLTF
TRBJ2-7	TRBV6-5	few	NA	TGTGCCAGCAGTTACTCTACAACAGGGAGGTCCTACGAGCAGTACTTC	CASSYSTTGRSYEQYF
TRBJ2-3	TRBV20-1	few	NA	TGCAGTGCCACCGCCAAGAATACGCAGTATTTT	CSATAKNTQYF
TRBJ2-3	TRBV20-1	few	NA	TGCAGTGCTAGCGTGGTCACAGATACGCAGTATTTT	CSASVVTDTQYF
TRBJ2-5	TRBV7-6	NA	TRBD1	TGTGCCAGCAGCTTAGGGACAGGGCGGGAGACCCAGTACTTC	CASSLGTGRETQYF
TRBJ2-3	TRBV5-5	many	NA	TGTGCCAGCAGCTTGGAAGCGGAGTATTTAGATACGCAGTATTTT	CASSLEAEYLDTQYF
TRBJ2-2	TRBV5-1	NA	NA	TGCGCCAGCAGCTTGTTCGGACCTGACACCGGGGAGCTGTTTTTT	CASSLFGPDTGELFF
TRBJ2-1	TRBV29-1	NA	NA	TGCAGCGCGCGGAATGTGAGCTCCTACAATGAGCAGTTCTTC	CSARNVSSYNEQFF
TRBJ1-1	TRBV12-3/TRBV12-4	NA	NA	TGTGCCAGCATGGGAGTTCAGAACACTGAAGCTTTCTTT	CASMGVQNTEAFF
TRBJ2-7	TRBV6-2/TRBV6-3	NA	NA	TGTGCCAGCAGTTACCCTTCGACAGTGAGCTCCTACGAGCAGTACTTC	CASSYPSTVSSYEQYF
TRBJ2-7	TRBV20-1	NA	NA	TGCAGTGCTACACGGGGGACGGGGAACGAGCAGTACTTC	CSATRGTGNEQYF
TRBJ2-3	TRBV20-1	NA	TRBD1	TGCAGTGCGGAACAGGGGAGTAGCTTGGATACGCAGTATTTT	CSAEQGSSLDTQYF
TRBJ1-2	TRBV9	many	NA	TGTGCCAGCAGCACGAGTGACGAGTATGGCTACACCTTC	CASSTSDEYGYTF
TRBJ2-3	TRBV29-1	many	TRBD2	TGCAGCGTTGAAGTCGGTCTAGCGGGCCAGTATTTT	CSVEVGLAGQYF
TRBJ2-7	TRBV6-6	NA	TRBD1	TGTGCCAGCAGATCGGACAGGGGCCACGAGCAGTACTTC	CASRSDRGHEQYF
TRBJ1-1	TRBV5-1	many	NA	TGCGCCAGCCGCCGCTCCGGGACAAACACTGAAGCTTTCTTT	CASRRSGTNTEAFF
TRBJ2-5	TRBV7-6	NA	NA	TGTGCCAGCAGCTCTGGGTCGGGGAAAGAGACCCAGTACTTC	CASSSGSGKETQYF
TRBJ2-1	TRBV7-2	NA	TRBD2	TGTGCCAGCAGCTTATCGTCAGCGGGAGCCTACAATGAGCAGTTCTTC	CASSLSSAGAYNEQFF
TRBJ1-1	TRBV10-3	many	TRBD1	TGTGCCATCAAAGCCGGGACAGGGGAGACTGAAGCTTTCTTT	CAIKAGTGETEAFF
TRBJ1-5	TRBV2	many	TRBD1	TGTGCCAGCGACACGGGACAGGGTTCCGGTCAGCCCCAGCATTTT	CASDTGQGSGQPQHF
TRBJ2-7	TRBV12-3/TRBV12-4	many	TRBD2	TGTGCCAGCAGTTCCCTAGCGGGAGGGCGGAACGAGCAGTACTTC	CASSSLAGGRNEQYF
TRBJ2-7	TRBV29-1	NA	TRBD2	TGCAGCGCCCATCTAGCGGGAGGGGGGTACGAGCAGTACTTC	CSAHLAGGGYEQYF
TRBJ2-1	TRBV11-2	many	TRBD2	TGTGCCAGCAGCTTAGATCTAGCGGGCAATGAGCAGTTCTTC	CASSLDLAGNEQFF
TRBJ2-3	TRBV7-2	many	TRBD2	TGTGCCAGCAGCCTGGGACTAGCGGTGGTAGATACGCAGTATTTT	CASSLGLAVVDTQYF
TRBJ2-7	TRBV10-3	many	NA	TGTGCCATCAGCCCGACGCAACCCTACGAGCAGTACTTC	CAISPTQPYEQYF
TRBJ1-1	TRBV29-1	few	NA	TGCAGCGTTGTAGGGGCCACTGAAGCTTTCTTT	CSVVGATEAFF
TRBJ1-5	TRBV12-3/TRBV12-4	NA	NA	TGTGCCAGCAGTTTAAGTAGGAATCAGCCCCAGCATTTT	CASSLSRNQPQHF
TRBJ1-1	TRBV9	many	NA	TGTGCCAGCAGCCCAGTCCCAACAGAGAACACTGAAGCTTTCTTT	CASSPVPTENTEAFF
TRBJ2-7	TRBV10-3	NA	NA	TGTGCCATCAGTGAGCCTCCAAACGAGCAGTACTTC	CAISEPPNEQYF
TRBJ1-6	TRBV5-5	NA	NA	TGTGCCAGCAGCTTATCGGGGTTCGGGACCTATAATTCACCCCTCCACTTT	CASSLSGFGTYNSPLHF
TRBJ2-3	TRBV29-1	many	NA	TGCAGCGTCCCGACGGAGAGACCTAGCACAGATACGCAGTATTTT	CSVPTERPSTDTQYF
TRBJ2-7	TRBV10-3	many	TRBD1	TGTGCCACCTTGCCGAGACAGGGGACCTACGAGCAGTACTTC	CATLPRQGTYEQYF
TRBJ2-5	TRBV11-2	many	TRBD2	TGTGCCAGCAGCTCCACCGGGGGAGGGGAGACCCAGTACTTC	CASSSTGGGETQYF
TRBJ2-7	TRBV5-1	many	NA	TGCGCCAGCAGCTTGGATCAGGGAGCCTACGAGCAGTACTTC	CASSLDQGAYEQYF
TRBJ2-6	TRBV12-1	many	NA	TGTGCCAGCAGCATTCACCAGGGTAGTCTAAGACCTGGGGCCAACGTCCTGACTTTC	CASSIHQGSLRPGANVLTF
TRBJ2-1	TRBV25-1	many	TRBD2	TGTGCCAGCAGTGAATACGGAAGCGGGAGTGGCAATGAGCAGTTCTTC	CASSEYGSGSGNEQFF
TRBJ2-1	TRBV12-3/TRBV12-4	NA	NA	TGTGCCAGCAGTTTAGTCAGACTGTACAATGAGCAGTTCTTC	CASSLVRLYNEQFF
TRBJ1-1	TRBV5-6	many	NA	TGTGCCAGCAGCCCCCTCGAGGGCACTGAAGCTTTCTTT	CASSPLEGTEAFF
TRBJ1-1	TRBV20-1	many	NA	TGCAGTGCTAGAAGCCTATCGGACAGGAACACTGAAGCTTTCTTT	CSARSLSDRNTEAFF
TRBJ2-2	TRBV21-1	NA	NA	TGTGCCAGCGACGGGACAGGGGGCTGGATCACCGGGGAGCTGTTTTTT	CASDGTGGWITGELFF
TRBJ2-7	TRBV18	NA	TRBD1	TGTGCCAGCTCATCCACTGGACAGGGGGGCATCGAGCAGTACTTC	CASSSTGQGGIEQYF
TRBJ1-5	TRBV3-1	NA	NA	TGTGCCAGCAGCCAACAACCGAGCAATCAGCCCCAGCATTTT	CASSQQPSNQPQHF
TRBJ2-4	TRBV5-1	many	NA	TGCGCCAGCAGCTCGAACAGGGAGTGGGGCACCAAAAACATTCAGTACTTC	CASSSNREWGTKNIQYF
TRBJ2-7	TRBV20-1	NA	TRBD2	TGCAGTGCTGCCAACTCCGGGACTAGTTACCCCGAGCAGTACTTC	CSAANSGTSYPEQYF
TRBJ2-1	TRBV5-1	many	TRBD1	TGCGCCAGCAGCTTGCAAGGGGGCGTGAATGAGCAGTTCTTC	CASSLQGGVNEQFF
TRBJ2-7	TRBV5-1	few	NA	TGCGCCAGCGCCGGGGGACAGACCTCCTACGAGCAGTACTTC	CASAGGQTSYEQYF
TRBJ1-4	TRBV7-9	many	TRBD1	TGTGCCAGCAGCCGACAGGGAGTAAATGAAAAACTGTTTTTT	CASSRQGVNEKLFF
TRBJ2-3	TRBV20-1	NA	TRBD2	TGCAGTGCTTGGGGTAGCGGGCCTAGCACAGATACGCAGTATTTT	CSAWGSGPSTDTQYF
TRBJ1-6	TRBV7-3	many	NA	TGTGCCAGCAGCTACGGGACGCAGGATTCACCCCTCCACTTT	CASSYGTQDSPLHF